Listed below are T cell receptor beta chains from one sample, sequenced in a study of control samples from healthy donors and cancer patients. Clones were sequenced by immunoSEQ multiplex PCR, and TCRdb holds only the in-frame ones, with some missing. The sample gives 110,000 to 150,000 clones, roughly 92% of which show up once; 11% is in the top ten. What was sequenced was blood. The source is a man in his thirties or forties in good health. CDR3s include the opening cysteine and the closing phenylalanine or tryptophan. D genes are given only for firm matches. A row's size may be missing; if present it is once, few, many or a size class.

abundance: .
v_gene: TRBV28
d_gene: .
j_gene: TRBJ2-1
CDR3aa: CASRLSWVSYNEQFF
CDR3nt: TGTGCCAGCAGATTAAGTTGGGTTTCGTACAATGAGCAGTTCTTC

abundance: .
v_gene: TRBV27
d_gene: .
j_gene: TRBJ1-4
CDR3aa: CASGHVPGFNEKLFF
CDR3nt: TGTGCCAGCGGTCATGTTCCCGGGTTTAATGAAAAACTGTTTTTT

abundance: .
v_gene: TRBV28
d_gene: .
j_gene: TRBJ2-5
CDR3aa: CASSFVAQETQYF
CDR3nt: TGTGCCAGCAGTTTTGTAGCGCAAGAGACCCAGTACTTC

abundance: .
v_gene: TRBV7-8
d_gene: .
j_gene: TRBJ2-1
CDR3aa: CASSSNTYEQFF
CDR3nt: TGTGCCAGCAGCTCAAACACTTATGAGCAGTTCTTC

abundance: .
v_gene: TRBV11-3
d_gene: .
j_gene: TRBJ1-4
CDR3aa: CASSLAWTQTTNEKLFF
CDR3nt: TGTGCCAGCAGCTTAGCCTGGACACAAACAACTAATGAAAAACTGTTTTTT

abundance: .
v_gene: TRBV20-1
d_gene: .
j_gene: TRBJ2-3
CDR3aa: CSASPALVADTQYF
CDR3nt: TGCAGTGCTAGTCCAGCTCTCGTGGCAGATACGCAGTATTTT

abundance: .
v_gene: TRBV28
d_gene: .
j_gene: TRBJ2-6
CDR3aa: CASSLRGYRSGANVLTF
CDR3nt: TGTGCCAGCAGTTTACGGGGATACCGCTCTGGGGCCAACGTCCTGACTTTC

abundance: .
v_gene: TRBV7-2
d_gene: TRBD2
j_gene: TRBJ2-1
CDR3aa: CASSLRTSGRVSNYNEQFF
CDR3nt: TGTGCCAGCAGCTTACGGACTAGCGGGAGAGTCTCAAACTACAATGAGCAGTTCTTC

abundance: .
v_gene: TRBV30
d_gene: .
j_gene: TRBJ1-1
CDR3aa: CAFRWVDTEAFF
CDR3nt: TGTGCCTTCCGGTGGGTTGACACTGAAGCTTTCTTT

abundance: once
v_gene: TRBV28
d_gene: .
j_gene: TRBJ1-2
CDR3aa: CASSLSSGDDYGYTF
CDR3nt: TGTGCCAGCAGTTTATCATCAGGGGACGACTATGGCTACACCTTC